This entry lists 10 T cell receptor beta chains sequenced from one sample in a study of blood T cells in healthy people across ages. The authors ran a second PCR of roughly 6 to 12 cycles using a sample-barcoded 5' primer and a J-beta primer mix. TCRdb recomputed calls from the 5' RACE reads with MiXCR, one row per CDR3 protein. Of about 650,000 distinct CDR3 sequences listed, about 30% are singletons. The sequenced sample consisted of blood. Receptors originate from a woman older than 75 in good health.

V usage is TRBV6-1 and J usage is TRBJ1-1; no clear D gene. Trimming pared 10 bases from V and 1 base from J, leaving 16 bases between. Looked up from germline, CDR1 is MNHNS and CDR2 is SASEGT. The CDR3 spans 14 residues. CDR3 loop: CATQSWTGNTEAFF. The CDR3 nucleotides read TGTGCCACCCAAAGCTGGACGGGGAACACTGAAGCTTTCTTT.

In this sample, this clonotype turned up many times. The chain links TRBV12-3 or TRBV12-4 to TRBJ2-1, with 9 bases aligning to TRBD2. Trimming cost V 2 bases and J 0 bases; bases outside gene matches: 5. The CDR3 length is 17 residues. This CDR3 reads CASSLYSGGHSYNEQFF. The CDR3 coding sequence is TGTGCCAGCAGTTTATATAGCGGGGGCCACTCCTACAATGAGCAGTTCTTC.

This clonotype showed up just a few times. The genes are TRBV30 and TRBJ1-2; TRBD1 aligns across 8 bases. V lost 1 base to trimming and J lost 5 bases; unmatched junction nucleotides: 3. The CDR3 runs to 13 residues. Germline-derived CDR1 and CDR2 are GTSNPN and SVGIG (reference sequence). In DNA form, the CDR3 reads TGTGCCTGGAGTGCAACAGGGGGATATGGCTACACCTTC. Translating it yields CAWSATGGYGYTF.

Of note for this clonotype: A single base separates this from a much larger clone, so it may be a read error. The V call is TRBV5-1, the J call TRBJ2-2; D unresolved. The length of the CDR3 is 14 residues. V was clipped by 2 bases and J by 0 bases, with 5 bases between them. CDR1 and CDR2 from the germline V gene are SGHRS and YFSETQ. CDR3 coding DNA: TGCGCCAGCAGCTTCCGTACGAACACCGGGGAGCTGTTTTTT. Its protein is CASSFRTNTGELFF. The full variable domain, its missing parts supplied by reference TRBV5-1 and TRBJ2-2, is KAGVTQTPRYLIKTRGQQVTLSCSPISGHRSVSWYQQTPGQGLQFLFEYFSETQRNKGNFPGRFSGRQFSNSRSEMNVSTLELGDSALYLCASSFRTNTGELFFGEGSRLTVL.

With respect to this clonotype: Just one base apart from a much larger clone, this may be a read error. Here the CDR3 reads CASRLTRMNTEAFF. The CDR3 DNA follows: TGCGCCAGCAGGTTAACCAGGATGAACACTGAAGCTTTCTTT. The rearrangement uses TRBV5-1 and TRBJ1-1; D remains unclear. The CDR3 totals 14 residues. Germline V gene data show CDR1 as SGHRS and CDR2 as YFSETQ. V lost 5 bases and J lost 0, with 11 bases in between.

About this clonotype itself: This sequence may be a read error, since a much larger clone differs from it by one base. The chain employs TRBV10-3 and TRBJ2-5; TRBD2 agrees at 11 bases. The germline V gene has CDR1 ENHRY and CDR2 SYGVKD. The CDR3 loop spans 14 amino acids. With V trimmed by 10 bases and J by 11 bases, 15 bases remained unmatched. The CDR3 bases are TGTGCCAGTAAGATAGCGGGGGGGCGGAATGAGCAGTACTTC. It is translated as CASKIAGGRNEQYF.

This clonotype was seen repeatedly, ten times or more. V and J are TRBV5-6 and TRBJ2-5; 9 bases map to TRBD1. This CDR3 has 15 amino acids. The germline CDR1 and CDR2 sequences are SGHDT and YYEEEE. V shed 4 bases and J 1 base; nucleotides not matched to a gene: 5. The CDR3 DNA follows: TGTGCCAGCAGCCCCCGGGACAGGGCCCAAGAGACCCAGTACTTC. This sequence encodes CASSPRDRAQETQYF.

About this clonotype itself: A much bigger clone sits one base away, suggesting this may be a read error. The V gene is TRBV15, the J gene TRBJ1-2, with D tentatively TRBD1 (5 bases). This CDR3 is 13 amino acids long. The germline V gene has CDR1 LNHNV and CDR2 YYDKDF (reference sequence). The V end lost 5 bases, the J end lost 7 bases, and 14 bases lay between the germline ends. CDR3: CATSSRSRAGYTF. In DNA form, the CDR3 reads TGTGCCACCAGCTCCCGGAGCAGGGCTGGCTACACCTTC.

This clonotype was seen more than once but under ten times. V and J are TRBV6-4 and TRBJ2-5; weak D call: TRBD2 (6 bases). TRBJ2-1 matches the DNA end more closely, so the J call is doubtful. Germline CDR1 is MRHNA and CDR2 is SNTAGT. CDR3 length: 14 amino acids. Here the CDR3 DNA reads TGTGCCAGCAGCGAGGGACTGGACCAAGAGACCCAGTTCTTC. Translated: CASSEGLDQETQFF.

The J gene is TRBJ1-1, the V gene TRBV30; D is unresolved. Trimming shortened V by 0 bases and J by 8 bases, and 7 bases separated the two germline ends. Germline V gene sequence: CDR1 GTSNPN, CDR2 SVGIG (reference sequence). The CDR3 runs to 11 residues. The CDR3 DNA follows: TGTGCCTGGAGTGTACAGTCAGAAGCTTTCTTT. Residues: CAWSVQSEAFF.